This TCR beta chain was sequenced in a study of blood T cells in healthy people across ages (dated by TCRdb to 2014 to 2015). Regarding the research as a whole: In model experiments, template switching captured roughly one uniquely barcoded TCR beta cDNA molecule for every two T cells. Age-related changes in TCR beta repertoire diversity were measured in the study by deep sequencing normalized with unique cDNA molecular identifiers. The donors were split into four age groups: young (average around 16 years), middle-aged (around 37), aged (about 62) and long-lived (roughly 88). To avoid experimental bias, donors of different ages were distributed randomly across sequencing lanes. Two additional independent replicas of 1 million unique cDNA reads from the same blood draw were analyzed for two donors (one aged 18 to 29 and one aged 80 or older).

Summary of the overall study and its limitations: Bulk unsorted PBMC profiling prevented conclusive comparison of naive and antigen-experienced compartments. The long-lived group showed more naive CD4+ T cells, fewer expanded clones and increased TCR diversity than the aged group, suggesting age selection. Because the CMV infection status of the donors was unknown, age-related changes in expanded clonotypes may potentially have been confounded. As age increased, observed TCR beta diversity per million T cells dropped in a roughly linear way, and a significant reduction was already evident by age 40. Total diversity estimates from one million sequenced T cells were considered lower bounds and underestimates. The percentage of naive T cells measured by flow cytometry correlated strongly with observed TCR beta diversity.

Systemically healthy Caucasian individuals from Russia, approximately 39 in total and aged about 6 to 90 years, were included as donors. Each donor gave ten milliliters of peripheral blood, collected into EDTA-treated Vacutainer tubes. Ficoll-Paque density-gradient centrifugation was used to isolate PBMCs, with at least 7 million obtained per sample. Trizol reagent was used to extract total RNA from PBMCs, with at least 6 micrograms per sample. The percentages of naive CD45RAhigh/CD27high T cells were determined by flow cytometry on a PBMC aliquot from every donor. As encoded in the germline V gene (reference sequence), CDR1 is SEHNR while CDR2 is FQNEAQ. V loses 4 bases, J loses 1 base, and the germline ends lie 10 bases apart. Including the terminal cysteine and phenylalanine, the CDR3 comprises 14 residues. CDR3 DNA is the only sequence kept; it has 42 bases, read in frame from the first base.

The protocol used for the library was 5' RACE. These reads were obtained on an Illumina HiSeq 2500. A second PCR of about 6 to 12 cycles was run with a J-beta primer mix and a sample-barcoded 5' primer. A unique molecular identifier was introduced onto each TCR beta cDNA molecule by a template-switch 5' adaptor carrying 12 random nucleotides. At least 2.5 million CDR3-containing paired-end reads were obtained from each sample. First-strand cDNA was synthesized from all RNA with the Mint cDNA synthesis kit, primed by a TRBC-specific oligonucleotide. All cDNA was treated with uracil-DNA glycosylase and then went through a first 18-cycle PCR with the universal primers M1SS and BC2_uni_R. The source study handled its data this way. Normalization of each sample was performed by random selection of 1 million high-quality reads, each carrying a distinct molecular identifier. Instead of being binned into consensus sequences, reads with shared molecular identifiers were discarded. MiTCR, set to a Q25 quality threshold and the strictest error-elimination algorithm, was used for CDR3 identification, clonotype clustering and error correction. A nonparametric unseen species model with Euler transformation was used to estimate a lower bound on total TCR beta diversity. Starting from the raw public reads, TCRdb applied fastp trimming at Q25, assembled clones with MiXCR and retained in-frame beta chains. Rows matching on CDR3 protein sequence are summarized as one entry with the most common DNA and genes. It is TCRdb's table, rather than the study itself, that gives the V and J calls and clone size. The sample has 710,000 or so distinct CDR3 sequences on record, about 20% of them singletons. The ten largest make up about 20% of the sample.

The table lists this clonotype with a few counts. Its antigen has not been determined. Per-base qualities were not stored, and no clone one base away is much larger. This sequence originates from a man in his sixties or seventies in good health. Recombination connected TRBV7-9 to TRBJ2-5, and possibly TRBD2, on 6 matching bases. The sample was blood. The base sequence is TGTGCCAGCAGCTCCGGACTACCCCAAGAGACCCAGTACTTC. This encodes CASSSGLPQETQYF.